These 20 T cell receptor beta chains were all obtained from the same sample, sequenced in a study of cytomegalovirus exposure and HLA in healthy donors. Vbeta (60) and Jbeta (13) primers were used in the PCR. Here immunoSEQ multiplex PCR was the method, and the copy in TCRdb shows in-frame clones only, minus some. The data contain roughly 190,000 clones, about 80% of them singletons. The material sequenced was PBMCs. The receptors stem from a woman between 40 and 50 years old in good health and CMV-seronegative.

CDR3 DNA: TGTGCCAGCAGCCAAGTCCAGGGGGCGGGCTACGAGCAGTACTTC. It is translated as CASSQVQGAGYEQYF. V usage is TRBV14 and J usage is TRBJ2-7, with 8 bases fitting TRBD1. The CDR3 spans 15 residues. V shed 1 base and J 3 bases; nucleotides not matched to a gene: 5. Per germline, CDR1 SGHDN and CDR2 FVKESK.

This chain uses TRBV4-1 with TRBJ2-1; D unresolved. The CDR3 has 16 amino acids. Germline CDR1 is MGHRA and CDR2 is YSYEKL. With 5 bases removed from V and 3 bases from J, the gap between germline ends came to 17 bases. The CDR3 DNA is TGCGCCAGCAGCACCCCCCTGCAGCGTCTCTACAATGAGCAGTTCTTC. Its protein product is CASSTPLQRLYNEQFF.

The J gene is TRBJ1-2, the V gene TRBV7-9; 8 bases fit TRBD1. J was trimmed by 4 bases and V by 7 bases; bases with no gene match: 11. The CDR3 runs to 15 residues. Germline CDR1 SEHNR, CDR2 FQNEAQ (reference sequence). The CDR3 bases are TGTGCCAGCACCCCATCAGGGGGCAGGATCTATGGCTACACCTTC. It codes for CASTPSGGRIYGYTF.

CDR3: CASTATPEAFF. For the CDR3, the DNA is TGTGCCAGCACCGCTACCCCTGAAGCTTTCTTT. This chain connects TRBV7-9 to TRBJ1-1; D gene unclear. Germline CDR1 reads SEHNR; CDR2 reads FQNEAQ (reference sequence). This CDR3 is built from 11 residues. Trimming removed 7 bases from V and 6 bases from J, with 9 bases in between.

This clone was seen a handful of times. DNA for the CDR3: TGTGCCAGCAGACCCACAGGGGGCAAAAAGGAAGTCGGAGCTTTCTTT. Amino acids: CASRPTGGKKEVGAFF. V gene TRBV13 combines with J gene TRBJ1-1, with 9 nucleotides matching TRBD1. Germline V gene data show CDR1 as PRHDT and CDR2 as FYEKMQ (reference sequence). The CDR3 sequence is 16 residues long. V dropped 6 bases and J dropped 10; count of bases not matched to a gene: 18.

The V and J genes are TRBV27 and TRBJ1-5; no definite D call. CDR3 length equals 14 residues. V shed 2 bases and J shed 6 bases, with 11 bases lying between them. Germline V gives CDR1 MNHEY, CDR2 SMNVEV (reference sequence). CDR3 DNA: TGTGCCAGCAGTTTACGAGGGCGGAGTCAGCCCCAGCATTTT. It encodes CASSLRGRSQPQHF.

This clone has only one observation. The CDR3 sequence: CASRSPEQFF. The DNA of the CDR3 is TGTGCCAGCAGGTCTCCGGAGCAGTTCTTC. The rearrangement links TRBV25-1 to TRBJ2-1; no clear D. V was cut by 6 bases and J by 10 bases, with 7 bases left in between. Per germline, CDR1 MGHDK and CDR2 SYGVNS. The CDR3 runs 10 residues. The full variable domain, completed using reference TRBV25-1 and TRBJ2-1, is EADIYQTPRYLVIGTGKKITLECSQTMGHDKMYWYQQDPGMELHLIHYSYGVNSTEKGDLSSESTVSRIRTEHFPLTLESARPSHTSQYLCASRSPEQFFGPGTRLTVL.

The gene calls are TRBV6-5 and TRBJ2-5, with 7 bases matching TRBD2. Germline trimming cut 4 bases from V and 5 bases from J; bases unmatched to any gene: 7. This CDR3 region has 14 residues. Germline CDR1 reads MNHEY; CDR2 reads SVGAGI. The chain's CDR3 is CASSSVTSPETQYF. For the CDR3, the DNA is TGTGCCAGCAGTTCCGTGACTAGCCCTGAGACCCAGTACTTC.

The CDR3 is CASSLGQGRNYEQYV. DNA for the CDR3: TGTGCCAGCAGCTTAGGACAGGGGAGGAATTACGAGCAGTACGTC. The gene calls are TRBV7-2 and TRBJ2-7; 8 bases match TRBD1. V gave up 1 base and J gave up 4 bases; unmatched junction bases: 6. The CDR3 loop spans 15 amino acids. Germline loops: CDR1 SGHTA, CDR2 FQGNSA.

The chain employs TRBV11-3 and TRBJ2-7, with 11 bases aligning to TRBD2. The CDR3 totals 16 residues. Unmatched junction bases numbered 2, after V lost 1 base and J lost 0 bases. Germline-derived CDR1 and CDR2 are SGHNT and YENEEA. CDR3 nucleotide sequence: TGTGCCAGCAGCTTAGGAGGGACTAGCGGCTCCTACGAGCAGTACGTC. It encodes CASSLGGTSGSYEQYV.

J is TRBJ2-5 and V is TRBV27, with 10 bases that match TRBD2. Germline V lookup: CDR1 MNHEY, CDR2 SMNVEV (reference sequence). The ends lost 1 base at V and 6 bases at J; junction bases unmatched: 8. This CDR3 has 16 amino acids. The CDR3 region is CASSLWPASGGKTQYF. In nucleotides, the CDR3 is TGTGCCAGCAGTTTATGGCCGGCTAGCGGGGGTAAGACCCAGTACTTC.

CDR3 residues: CASSGRTEGQYEQYF. CDR3 bases: TGTGCCAGCAGCGGCCGGACAGAGGGGCAGTACGAGCAGTACTTC. V usage is TRBV11-2 and J usage is TRBJ2-7, with D tentatively TRBD1 (6 bases). Germline CDR1 SGHAT, CDR2 FQNNGV. V gave up 5 bases and J gave up 4 bases, with 18 bases separating them. CDR3 size: 15 residues. Filled out from reference TRBV11-2 and TRBJ2-7, the complete variable domain reads EAGVAQSPRYKIIEKRQSVAFWCNPISGHATLYWYQQILGQGPKLLIQFQNNGVVDDSQLPKDRFSAERLKGVDSTLKIQPAKLEDSAVYLCASSGRTEGQYEQYFGPGTRLTVT.

The rearrangement uses TRBV15 and TRBJ2-7; maybe TRBD2 (5 bases). The CDR3 is 15 residues long. CDR1 is LNHNV, CDR2 YYDKDF, per germline (reference sequence). V shed 0 bases and J shed 5 bases, with 14 bases lying between them. The CDR3 DNA sequence: TGTGCCACCAGCAGAGATCTACTAGGCGGAGACGAGCAGTACGTC. This codes for CATSRDLLGGDEQYV.

A few counts support this clone. The gene calls are TRBV7-3 and TRBJ2-3, with TRBD1 matching over 8 bases. The V and J ends lost 3 bases and 1 base, in that order; junction bases with no gene match: 9. The CDR3 totals 17 residues. CDR1 and CDR2 (germline): SGHTA, FQGTGA. In DNA form, the CDR3 reads TGTGCCAGCAGCTTGCGAACAGGACAGGGCGGCACAGATACGCAGTATTTT. It specifies CASSLRTGQGGTDTQYF.

The chain combines TRBV6-5 with TRBJ2-1; 10 bases are shared with TRBD2. V shed 6 bases and J 8 bases; nucleotides not matched to a gene: 10. The CDR3 spans 15 residues. CDR1 MNHEY and CDR2 SVGAGI come from the germline V gene. The CDR3 spells CASRKAGGPGDEQFF. The CDR3 bases are TGTGCCAGCAGGAAAGCGGGAGGGCCTGGCGATGAGCAGTTCTTC.

This clone showed up just a few times. V gene TRBV18 combines with J gene TRBJ1-2; weak D call: TRBD1 (6 bases). CDR3 size: 15 residues. The ends were cut back, 3 bases at V and 0 bases at J, with 11 bases in the middle. Germline V lookup: CDR1 KGHSH, CDR2 LQKENI. CDR3 protein: CASSPDSLTNYGYTF. For the CDR3, the DNA is TGTGCCAGCTCACCGGACAGCTTAACTAACTATGGCTACACCTTC.

This clone showed up just once. V and J are TRBV7-8 and TRBJ1-6; 7 bases align to TRBD1. This CDR3 is 14 amino acids long. Looked up from germline, CDR1 is SGHVS and CDR2 is FQNEAQ. The V gene end was trimmed by 1 base and the J gene end by 9 bases; junction bases not matched to a gene: 3. DNA for the CDR3: TGTGCCAGCAGCTTAGGGCGACAGGGTTCACCCCTCCACTTT. It codes for CASSLGRQGSPLHF.

This CDR3 is CASSAELNEQFF. The CDR3 DNA sequence: TGTGCCAGCAGCGCCGAACTAAATGAGCAGTTCTTC. The rearrangement uses TRBV9 and TRBJ2-1; D not certain. From germline, CDR1 is SGDLS and CDR2 YYNGEE. Trimming took 3 bases from V and 7 from J, leaving 8 bases between them. The CDR3 runs to 12 residues.

The J gene is TRBJ2-3, the V gene TRBV9; tentative D call: TRBD2 (6 bases). Germline values: CDR1 SGDLS, CDR2 YYNGEE. V was trimmed by 6 bases and J by 0 bases, leaving 11 bases between them. CDR3 length equals 14 residues. The CDR3 sequence is CASTRDPSTDTQYF. For the CDR3, the DNA is TGTGCCAGCACGCGGGACCCTAGCACAGATACGCAGTATTTT.

The chain carries TRBV11-3 and TRBJ1-5; D is unresolved. Germline CDR1 is SGHNT and CDR2 is YENEEA. V lost 2 bases and J 5 bases, leaving 7 bases between the germline ends. The CDR3 has 13 amino acids. DNA of the CDR3: TGTGCCAGCAGCTTAAGCCGAGATCAGCCCCAGCATTTT. It encodes CASSLSRDQPQHF.